Below are 12 T cell receptor beta chains sequenced from a single sample in a study of PD-1 blockade in classical Hodgkin lymphoma. Specified time point: cycle 4 day 1 (C4D1), after 5 to 7 weeks of nivolumab. Exposure to brentuximab vedotin varied, and each patient had relapsed following autologous stem cell transplantation. Assay used: immunoSEQ multiplex PCR; TCRdb lists only in-frame clones, some missing. The table includes under 45,000 clones, approximately 67% detected once. The source was peripheral blood mononuclear cells (PBMCs), collected before the fourth cycle of nivolumab. These receptors were taken from a human donor with classical Hodgkin lymphoma.

Only a few counts were recorded for this clone. The CDR3 spells CASSGIMSSHPDTQYF. The CDR3 DNA sequence: TGTGCCAGCAGCGGCATCATGTCGTCTCATCCAGATACGCAGTATTTT. The chain has TRBV9 and TRBJ2-3; no reliable D call. The V gene lost 3 bases and the J gene lost 4 bases, with 18 bases spanning the gap. The CDR3 covers 16 residues. CDR1 is SGDLS, CDR2 YYNGEE, per germline. The full variable domain, in which reference TRBV9 and TRBJ2-3 provide the parts outside the CDR3, is DSGVTQTPKHLITATGQRVTLRCSPRSGDLSVYWYQQSLDQGLQFLIQYYNGEERAKGNILERFSAQQFPDLHSELNLSSLELGDSALYFCASSGIMSSHPDTQYFGPGTRLTVL.

This clone is a singleton in its sample. The chain uses TRBV6-5 and TRBJ1-4; D gene unclear. The ends were cut back, 0 bases at V and 7 bases at J, with 15 bases in the middle. CDR3 size: 16 residues. The germline CDR1 and CDR2 sequences are MNHEY and SVGAGI. The DNA for the CDR3 is TGTGCCAGCAGTTACTCATATTCCGGAGGATCTGAAAAACTGTTTTTT. Protein product: CASSYSYSGGSEKLFF.

This rearrangement joins TRBV5-1 to TRBJ1-1; no definite D call. Germline V lookup: CDR1 SGHRS, CDR2 YFSETQ. The CDR3 runs 15 residues. Trimming pared 0 bases from V and 0 bases from J, leaving 9 bases between. CDR3 DNA: TGCGCCAGCAGCTTGGGGGTGGGGATGAACACTGAAGCTTTCTTT. This translates into CASSLGVGMNTEAFF.

V gene TRBV11-2 combines with J gene TRBJ1-2; D perhaps matches TRBD1 (5 bases). Looked up from germline, CDR1 is SGHAT and CDR2 is FQNNGV. CDR3 length: 13 residues. Trimming took 0 bases from V and 7 from J, leaving 9 bases between them. For the CDR3, the DNA is TGTGCCAGCAGCTTAGACGCGGGGGTTGGCTACACCTTC. Translation: CASSLDAGVGYTF.

The chain carries TRBV7-2 and TRBJ2-2; the match to TRBD1 covers 8 bases. Germline V gene lookup returns CDR1 SGHTA and CDR2 FQGNSA. J lost 0 bases, V lost 5 bases, and 5 bases had no gene match. The CDR3 extends over 16 amino acids. CDR3 protein: CASSRRTGPNTGELFF. The CDR3, as DNA: TGTGCCAGCAGCAGAAGGACAGGGCCGAACACCGGGGAGCTGTTTTTT.

The V gene is TRBV6-5, the J gene TRBJ2-7; D might be TRBD1 or TRBD2, each matching 5 bases. Deletions cut 2 bases from V and 2 bases from J, with 7 bases between. The CDR3 is 13 amino acids. Germline CDR1 reads MNHEY; CDR2 reads SVGAGI. As DNA, the CDR3 is TGTGCCAGCAGTTACAGGGGACCCTACGAGCAGTACTTC. This sequence encodes CASSYRGPYEQYF.

This chain joins TRBV4-1 and TRBJ2-1, with D perhaps matching TRBD1 or TRBD2 (5 bases each). Trimming took 0 bases from V and 4 from J, leaving 10 bases between them. Per germline, CDR1 MGHRA and CDR2 YSYEKL. The CDR3 has 15 residues. The CDR3 spells CASSQDGGTYNEQFF. The CDR3 DNA reads TGCGCCAGCAGCCAAGATGGGGGAACTTACAATGAGCAGTTCTTC.

The chain employs TRBV29-1 and TRBJ2-7; D gene ambiguous. Trimming took off 7 bases at V and 2 bases at J, with 9 bases between the two ends. Germline CDR1 SQVTM, CDR2 ANQGSEA. This CDR3 contains 11 residues. The chain's CDR3 is CSATQTYEQYF. The CDR3 DNA is TGCAGCGCGACGCAAACCTACGAGCAGTACTTC.

V is TRBV27 and J is TRBJ2-5; TRBD1 matches at 7 bases. The germline CDR1 and CDR2 sequences are MNHEY and SMNVEV (reference sequence). This CDR3 has 15 residues. The V segment lost 5 bases and the J segment 0 bases; nucleotides outside the gene matches: 6. The CDR3 region has the DNA TGTGCCAGCAGTGATATGACAGGGTACCAAGAGACCCAGTACTTC. Encoded protein: CASSDMTGYQETQYF.

This clone was counted at least ten times. V is TRBV7-8 and J is TRBJ1-2; 12 bases fit TRBD1. Germline V gives CDR1 SGHVS, CDR2 FQNEAQ. V shed 0 bases, J shed 6 bases, and the junction held 5 bases outside the gene matches. The CDR3 runs 16 residues. CDR3 residues: CASSLARDRGRDGYTF. CDR3 DNA sequence: TGTGCCAGCAGCTTAGCCCGGGACAGGGGGCGGGATGGCTACACCTTC.

This clone was observed a few times. DNA for the CDR3: TGTGCCAGCAGTGACTCAGGCAGGGCGATAGATACGCAGTATTTT. Amino acids: CASSDSGRAIDTQYF. This chain links TRBV6-4 with TRBJ2-3; tentatively, D is TRBD1 (5 bases). This CDR3 comprises 15 residues. V lost 0 bases and J 5 bases, leaving 12 bases between the germline ends. CDR1 is MRHNA, CDR2 SNTAGT, per germline.

The chain carries TRBV27 and TRBJ1-2, with D unclear. Trimming pared 6 bases from V and 7 bases from J, leaving 6 bases between. Germline V gene data show CDR1 as MNHEY and CDR2 as SMNVEV (reference sequence). This CDR3 comprises 10 residues. CDR3 in amino acids: CASRMFGYTF. The CDR3 bases are TGTGCCAGCAGAATGTTTGGCTACACCTTC.